Listed below are T cell receptor beta chains from one sample, sequenced in a study of early T cells in non-severe SARS-CoV-2 infection. TCRdb redid the calling of the 5' RACE reads with MiXCR, one entry per CDR3 protein. The sample comprises almost 30,000 distinct CDR3 sequences, around 5.1% of which are singletons, and more than 10% rests with the top ten. Sequencing was performed on whole blood. The source is an adult who was a healthcare worker with PCR-confirmed SARS-CoV-2 infection or an uninfected control (not recorded which). CDR3s include the opening cysteine and the closing phenylalanine or tryptophan. A D gene is named only where the DNA matches it firmly. Rows give clone size only sometimes, using once, few, many, or a class for an expanded clone.

TRBD1	TRBJ2-7	many	TRBV5-1	CASSPNPGQNLEQYF	TGCGCCAGCAGCCCCAATCCGGGACAGAACCTGGAGCAGTACTTC
TRBD2	TRBJ2-1	many	TRBV7-2	CASSLAGGFNEQFF	TGTGCCAGCAGCTTAGCGGGAGGGTTCAATGAGCAGTTCTTC
.	TRBJ2-7	many	TRBV6-5	CASSKGVPHSYEQYF	TGTGCCAGCAGTAAAGGGGTCCCCCACTCCTACGAGCAGTACTTC
.	TRBJ2-7	many	TRBV29-1	CSVPGEAYEQYF	TGCAGCGTTCCAGGGGAGGCCTACGAGCAGTACTTC
.	TRBJ1-4	many	TRBV20-1	CSASGRGAKKLFF	TGCAGTGCTAGTGGGAGGGGTGCGAAAAAACTGTTTTTT
.	TRBJ2-7	many	TRBV20-1	CSAISSYEQYF	TGCAGTGCTATATCTTCCTACGAGCAGTACTTC
TRBD2	TRBJ2-5	medium-sized	TRBV4-2	CASSQEVAGQETQYF	TGTGCCAGCAGCCAAGAGGTAGCGGGCCAAGAGACCCAGTACTTC
TRBD2	TRBJ2-1	many	TRBV27	CASSLNGLANNEQFF	TGTGCCAGCAGTTTAAACGGACTAGCCAACAATGAGCAGTTCTTC
TRBD1	TRBJ1-5	many	TRBV6-1	CASRRGQGNQPQHF	TGTGCCAGCAGGCGTGGACAGGGCAATCAGCCCCAGCATTTT
.	TRBJ1-1	many	TRBV12-5	CASGQIGMAEAFF	TGTGCTAGTGGTCAAATTGGGATGGCTGAAGCTTTCTTT
TRBD2	TRBJ2-5	many	TRBV20-1	CSASTSGGVGETQYF	TGCAGTGCTTCTACTAGCGGGGGGGTCGGGGAGACCCAGTACTTC
.	TRBJ1-4	many	TRBV20-1	CSATGTREKLFF	TGCAGTGCTACCGGGACTCGTGAAAAACTGTTTTTT
TRBD1	TRBJ2-2	few	TRBV7-6	CASTENRGPGTGELFF	TGTGCCAGCACCGAAAACAGGGGGCCGGGCACCGGGGAGCTGTTTTTT
.	TRBJ2-2	few	TRBV11-3	CASRAAAGELFF	TGTGCCAGCAGAGCGGCAGCCGGGGAGCTGTTTTTT
TRBD1	TRBJ2-1	.	TRBV9	CASSAGQGAHEQFF	TGTGCCAGCAGCGCGGGACAGGGGGCCCATGAGCAGTTCTTC
.	TRBJ2-2	.	TRBV7-2	CASSLRDPLVWTGELFF	TGTGCCAGCAGCTTACGTGACCCACTCGTATGGACCGGGGAGCTGTTTTTT
.	TRBJ1-5	many	TRBV19	CASTPGGQGLQPQHF	TGTGCCAGTACCCCGGGGGGGCAGGGCTTGCAGCCCCAGCATTTT
.	TRBJ1-4	.	TRBV2	CATRGPFNEKLFF	TGTGCCACCCGTGGACCCTTTAATGAAAAACTGTTTTTT
.	TRBJ1-2	many	TRBV4-3	CASSQQKTGSYGYTF	TGCGCCAGCAGCCAACAAAAGACAGGTAGCTATGGCTACACCTTC